The T cell receptor beta chain described here comes from a study of blood T cell repertoires in COVID-19. Study-wide context: T cells, B-cell-depleted T cells, or PBMCs supplied cDNA or gDNA.

Germline V lookup: CDR1 SGHNT, CDR2 YYREEE (reference sequence). The V segment lost 2 bases and the J segment 9 bases; nucleotides outside the gene matches: 8. This CDR3 contains 14 residues. Source study methods: By means of reference gene primer amplification, nucleated cell counts were estimated. The protocol was immunoSEQ multiplex PCR, while the TCRdb copy is restricted to in-frame clones and leaves out a portion. That table furnishes V, J and clone size, whereas the DNA furnished D and trimming. This table holds about 170,000 clones, roughly 90% found once. This sequence originates from a woman between 45 and 60 years old who had recovered from COVID-19. The specimen sequenced was PBMCs or T cells enriched from blood (not recorded which). V gene TRBV5-4 combines with J gene TRBJ2-1, with 7 bases matching TRBD2. This chain's CDR3 is CASSLTGTNSEQFF. CDR3 bases: TGTGCCAGCAGCTTAACCGGGACTAACAGTGAGCAGTTCTTC.